This T cell receptor (beta chain) was captured in a study of T cells in localized non-small cell lung cancer. General study findings and limits: Sequencing covered just one tumor region, so heterogeneity cannot be ruled out. A median about 62 of the top 100 tumor clones appeared in adjacent lung. Uninvolved adjacent lung had the highest recorded T cell clonality, with tumor below it. Longer overall survival was linked to higher blood T cell density.

The protocol was immunoSEQ multiplex PCR, while the TCRdb copy is restricted to in-frame clones and leaves out a portion. The table records more than 70,000 clones, just under 85% of them present only once. This clone was counted a single time. As yet, its antigen is unknown. Sequences were derived from peripheral blood, sampled before any cancer treatment. The receptor was derived from a man aged 35 to 69 with stage I lung adenocarcinoma.

The CDR3 spells CASSKGLEQYF. CDR3 sequence (DNA): TGTGCCAGCAGCAAAGGACTCGAGCAGTACTTC. The V call is TRBV5-4, the J call TRBJ2-7, with D perhaps matching TRBD2 (5 bases). Germline V CDR1 and CDR2: SGHNT, YYREEE (reference sequence). V lost 4 bases to trimming and J lost 6 bases, with 8 bases between them. This CDR3 is built from 11 residues.